This is a list of T cell receptor beta chains from one sample in a study of blood T cell repertoires in COVID-19. The protocol was immunoSEQ multiplex PCR, while the TCRdb copy is restricted to in-frame clones and leaves out a portion. The sample comprises around 170,000 clones, 86% of which are singletons, and 7.5% to 10% rests with the top ten. Sequencing used PBMCs or T cells enriched from blood (not recorded which). These receptors came from a woman under 40 who had recovered from COVID-19. CDR3s include the opening cysteine and the closing phenylalanine or tryptophan. D genes are given only for firm matches. A clone size is listed for some rows: how often the clone was seen (once, few, many), or a class if it is expanded.

clone_size: .; j_call: TRBJ2-7; v_call: TRBV3-1/TRBV3-2; d_call: .; cdr3_nt: TGTGCCAGCAGCCAAGCAAGCGGGCAGATGTCCTACGAGCAGTACTTC; cdr3_aa: CASSQASGQMSYEQYF
clone_size: few; j_call: TRBJ2-1; v_call: TRBV9; d_call: .; cdr3_nt: TGTGCCAGCAGCGCCTCGGGGAGCGCTGGTGAGCAGTTCTTC; cdr3_aa: CASSASGSAGEQFF
clone_size: .; j_call: TRBJ1-1; v_call: TRBV19; d_call: .; cdr3_nt: TGTGCCAGTCTCAGTATTAAACAGGGATTAGGCACTGAAGCTTTCTTT; cdr3_aa: CASLSIKQGLGTEAFF
clone_size: .; j_call: TRBJ1-2; v_call: TRBV28; d_call: .; cdr3_nt: TGTGCCAGCAGTTTGACGGGACTTGGCTATGGCTACACCTTC; cdr3_aa: CASSLTGLGYGYTF
clone_size: .; j_call: TRBJ2-1; v_call: TRBV4-1; d_call: TRBD2; cdr3_nt: TGCGCCAGCAGCCAAGCGTGGGCCGGGACTAGCGGCCGTATGTATGAGCAGTTCTTC; cdr3_aa: CASSQAWAGTSGRMYEQFF
clone_size: .; j_call: TRBJ2-7; v_call: TRBV28; d_call: TRBD2; cdr3_nt: TGTGCCAGCAGCCCCAGACTAGCGGGAGGCTACGAGCAGTACTTC; cdr3_aa: CASSPRLAGGYEQYF
clone_size: .; j_call: TRBJ2-7; v_call: TRBV28; d_call: TRBD2; cdr3_nt: TGTGCCAGCAGTCCGGGATCCCTAGCGGGAGGGTCCTACGAGCAGTACTTC; cdr3_aa: CASSPGSLAGGSYEQYF
clone_size: .; j_call: TRBJ2-7; v_call: TRBV3-1/TRBV3-2; d_call: .; cdr3_nt: TGTGCCAGCAGCCAAGATGTTGCGTGGGATGAACAGGGAAGCTCCTACGAGCAGTACTTC; cdr3_aa: CASSQDVAWDEQGSSYEQYF
clone_size: .; j_call: TRBJ2-7; v_call: TRBV19; d_call: .; cdr3_nt: TGTGCCAGTAGTCCCTCGACAGATTACGAGCAGTACTTC; cdr3_aa: CASSPSTDYEQYF
clone_size: .; j_call: TRBJ2-3; v_call: TRBV4-2; d_call: TRBD1; cdr3_nt: TGTGCCAGCAGCCGAGCGACAGGGGACACCCCAGATACGCAGTATTTT; cdr3_aa: CASSRATGDTPDTQYF
clone_size: .; j_call: TRBJ1-5; v_call: TRBV28; d_call: .; cdr3_nt: TGTGCCAGCAGTTCGCACGGGGAGGATAGCAATCAGCCCCAGCATTTT; cdr3_aa: CASSSHGEDSNQPQHF
clone_size: once; j_call: TRBJ1-5; v_call: TRBV27; d_call: .; cdr3_nt: TGTGCCAGCAGTTTATTTGGACAGAACTTCCAGCCCCAGCATTTT; cdr3_aa: CASSLFGQNFQPQHF
clone_size: .; j_call: TRBJ2-5; v_call: TRBV6-5; d_call: .; cdr3_nt: TGTGCCAGCAGTTACTCGGGCAGGGTCGGGGAGACCCAGTACTTC; cdr3_aa: CASSYSGRVGETQYF
clone_size: .; j_call: TRBJ2-2; v_call: TRBV6-1; d_call: .; cdr3_nt: TGTGCCAGCAGTGTCGGGTTGGCTACGAACACCGGGGAGCTGTTTTTT; cdr3_aa: CASSVGLATNTGELFF
clone_size: once; j_call: TRBJ2-7; v_call: TRBV2; d_call: TRBD2; cdr3_nt: TGTGCCAGCAGTGAATCGGGACTAGCGGACTCCTACGAGCAGTACTTC; cdr3_aa: CASSESGLADSYEQYF